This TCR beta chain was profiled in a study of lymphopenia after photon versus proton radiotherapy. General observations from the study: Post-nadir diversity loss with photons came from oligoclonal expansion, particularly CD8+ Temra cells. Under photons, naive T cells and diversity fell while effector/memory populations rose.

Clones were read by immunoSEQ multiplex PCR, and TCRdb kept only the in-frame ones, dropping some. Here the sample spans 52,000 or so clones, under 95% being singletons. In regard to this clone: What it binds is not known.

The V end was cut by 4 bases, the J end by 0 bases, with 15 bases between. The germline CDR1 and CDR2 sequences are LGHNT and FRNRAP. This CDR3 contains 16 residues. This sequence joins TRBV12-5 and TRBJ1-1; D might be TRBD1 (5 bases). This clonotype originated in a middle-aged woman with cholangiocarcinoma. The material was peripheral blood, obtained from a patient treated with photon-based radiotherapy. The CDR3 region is CASGYTGDTMNTEAFF. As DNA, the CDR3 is TGTGCTAGTGGTTACACAGGCGACACCATGAACACTGAAGCTTTCTTT.